Each of the 25 T cell receptor beta chains below was sequenced from the same sample in a study of human T cells and chemical hapten exposure. Time point in this sample: pre-sensitization, week 0. Indicated treatment: therapeutic diphenylcyclopropenone sensitization with weekly scalp DPC. MiXCR, run by TCRdb on the RACE reads, gives a single entry per CDR3 protein. This sample has about 120,000 distinct CDR3 sequences, with about 13% found just once. Specimen: whole blood, collected in connection with sensitization to the hapten diphenylcyclopropenone (DPC). The source of these receptors is a woman younger than 30 with alopecia areata. Some clones in this sample may be carry-over from other donors' samples.

This clonotype has just a few counts. This chain links TRBV29-1 with TRBJ2-7; either TRBD1 or TRBD2 may fit D (5 bases each). V lost 3 bases and J 4 bases, leaving 7 bases between the germline ends. Looked up from germline, CDR1 is SQVTM and CDR2 is ANQGSEA. The CDR3 is 11 residues long. In DNA form, the CDR3 reads TGCAGCGTTGACGAGGGGTACGAGCAGTACTTC. Protein product: CSVDEGYEQYF.

This clonotype was seen a few times. The chain recombines TRBV6-2 or TRBV6-3 with TRBJ1-2; weak D call: TRBD1 (6 bases). V was shortened by 1 base and J by 6 bases, with 12 bases between the two germline ends. Germline values: CDR1 MNHEY, CDR2 SVGEGT. CDR3 length: 14 amino acids. The CDR3 nucleotides read TGTGCCAGCAGTTACTTCGTACAGGGTGATGGCTACACCTTC. It encodes CASSYFVQGDGYTF.

The rearrangement joins TRBV7-2 to TRBJ1-6; TRBD1 agrees at 9 bases. Trimming took 3 bases from V and 6 from J; bases not matched to a gene: 3. The V gene's germline CDR1 is SGHTA and CDR2 FQGNSA. This CDR3 spans 15 amino acids. The CDR3 DNA sequence: TGTGCCAGCAGCTTGGGGGGACAGGGTAATTCACCCCTCCACTTT. Its protein product is CASSLGGQGNSPLHF.

Many counts were recorded for this clonotype. The chain links TRBV27 to TRBJ2-2; 10 bases agree with TRBD1. J lost 5 bases, V lost 7 bases, and 4 bases had no gene match. CDR3 length equals 14 residues. Per germline, CDR1 MNHEY and CDR2 SMNVEV (reference sequence). The CDR3 DNA follows: TGTGCCAGCACCCGACAGGGGGCGACCGGGGAGCTGTTTTTT. Translating gives CASTRQGATGELFF.

The rearrangement uses TRBV20-1 and TRBJ1-5, with D uncertain. Germline assignment: CDR1 DFQATT and CDR2 SNEGSKA (reference sequence). CDR3 length: 13 residues. The ends were cut back, 1 base at V and 5 bases at J, with 9 bases in the middle. CDR3 bases: TGCAGTGCTAGAGTGGGCAAAGATCAGCCCCAGCATTTT. This translates into CSARVGKDQPQHF.

The chain couples TRBV18 to TRBJ2-1; 8 bases align to TRBD2. V dropped 4 bases and J dropped 0; count of bases not matched to a gene: 2. The CDR3 runs to 15 residues. Germline V gene lookup returns CDR1 KGHSH and CDR2 LQKENI. As DNA, the CDR3 is TGTGCCAGCTCACTTCGGGGGGGCTCCTACAATGAGCAGTTCTTC. Its protein product is CASSLRGGSYNEQFF.

This clonotype was seen only a few times. V gene TRBV11-1 combines with J gene TRBJ1-1; D not resolved. V lost 2 bases and J 0 bases, leaving 16 bases between the germline ends. This CDR3 comprises 17 residues. The germline CDR1 and CDR2 sequences are SGHAT and FQDESV (reference sequence). CDR3 region: CASSLLVSVVLNTEAFF. CDR3 nucleotides: TGTGCCAGCAGCTTACTAGTTTCTGTAGTGCTGAACACTGAAGCTTTCTTT.

The V call is TRBV7-6, the J call TRBJ2-2; D ambiguous. Germline V CDR1 and CDR2: SGHVS, FNYEAQ. The CDR3 has 15 residues. Trimming shortened V by 5 bases and J by 1 base, and 11 bases separated the two germline ends. The CDR3 loop reads CASSPQMMNTGELFF. Here the CDR3 DNA reads TGTGCCAGCAGCCCGCAGATGATGAACACCGGGGAGCTGTTTTTT.

The chain carries TRBV4-2 and TRBJ2-7; unclear D gene. Germline loops: CDR1 LGHNA, CDR2 YNFKEQ. This CDR3 is built from 15 residues. Trimming removed 0 bases from V and 1 base from J, with 10 bases in between. CDR3 region: CASSQDQDRSYEQYF. As DNA, the CDR3 is TGTGCCAGCAGCCAAGATCAGGACCGGTCCTACGAGCAGTACTTC.

V gene TRBV28 combines with J gene TRBJ1-2; 8 bases fit TRBD1. CDR1 is MDHEN and CDR2 is SYDVKM in the germline V gene. CDR3 length: 14 amino acids. V dropped 1 base and J dropped 6; count of bases not matched to a gene: 4. CDR3 protein: CASSLSAGGNGYTF. DNA for the CDR3: TGTGCCAGCAGTTTATCGGCAGGGGGCAATGGCTACACCTTC.

This clonotype was counted only a few times. The genes are TRBV7-8 and TRBJ2-3; a possible D gene is TRBD2 (6 bases). V lost 5 bases to trimming and J lost 3 bases, with 15 bases between them. The length of the CDR3 is 15 residues. Germline CDR1 and CDR2: SGHVS and FQNEAQ. The CDR3 loop is CASSAWGGRTDTQYF. The CDR3 DNA sequence: TGTGCCAGCAGCGCCTGGGGAGGCAGGACAGATACGCAGTATTTT.

This clonotype was recorded a few times. J is TRBJ1-5 and V is TRBV19; possibly TRBD1 for D (5 bases). V lost 6 bases, J lost 4 bases, and 13 bases lay in between. CDR1 LNHDA and CDR2 SQIVND come from the germline V gene (reference sequence). There are 14 residues in the CDR3. The CDR3 sequence: CASRNDRGNQPQHF. In DNA, the CDR3 is TGTGCCAGTAGAAATGACAGAGGTAATCAGCCCCAGCATTTT. The full variable domain, its missing parts supplied by reference TRBV19 and TRBJ1-5, is DGGITQSPKYLFRKEGQNVTLSCEQNLNHDAMYWYRQDPGQGLRLIYYSQIVNDFQKGDIAEGYSVSREKKESFPLTVTSAQKNPTAFYLCASRNDRGNQPQHFGDGTRLSIL.

This clonotype was seen ten or more times. This chain joins TRBV29-1 and TRBJ1-2; TRBD1 is a possible D gene (6 bases). The germline V gene has CDR1 SQVTM and CDR2 ANQGSEA. This CDR3 is built from 13 residues. Trimming pared 6 bases from V and 3 bases from J, leaving 14 bases between. Here the CDR3 reads CSVGQSRHYGYTF. The CDR3 DNA sequence: TGCAGCGTCGGACAGTCGCGGCACTATGGCTACACCTTC.

This chain uses TRBV7-9 with TRBJ1-6; 8 nucleotides align to TRBD1. Unmatched junction bases numbered 8, after V lost 5 bases and J lost 8 bases. Germline-derived CDR1 and CDR2 are SEHNR and FQNEAQ (reference sequence). CDR3 length: 15 amino acids. The CDR3 DNA reads as TGTGCCAGCAGCCCTGACAGGGGATCGCATTCACCCCTCCACTTT. It specifies CASSPDRGSHSPLHF.

This rearrangement joins TRBV6-2 or TRBV6-3 to TRBJ1-1; the D is unclear. This CDR3 spans 13 amino acids. The germline V gene encodes CDR1 MNHEY and CDR2 SVGEGT. The ends were cut back, 5 bases at V and 5 bases at J, with 12 bases in the middle. CDR3 nucleotides: TGTGCCAGCAGTCTTCTGGGAAAAACTGAAGCTTTCTTT. Translated, it gives CASSLLGKTEAFF.

The chain has TRBV11-2 and TRBJ2-1; the D is unclear. The length of the CDR3 is 13 residues. Germline loops: CDR1 SGHAT, CDR2 FQNNGV. V was trimmed by 5 bases and J by 6 bases, leaving 11 bases between them. The CDR3 is CASSLNRVNEQFF. The CDR3 DNA is TGTGCCAGCAGCCTGAACCGGGTCAATGAGCAGTTCTTC.

On this clonotype: This could be a read error, since a much larger clone is one nucleotide away. No conserved phenylalanine or tryptophan is present at the end of the CDR3, so a read error is the likely explanation. The CDR3 DNA is TGTGCCAGCAGCCGGACAGGGATGGGAGAAAAACTGTTTTCT. Translated: CASSRTGMGEKLFS. The V gene is TRBV6-5, the J gene TRBJ1-4; 8 bases are shared with TRBD1. V was clipped by 6 bases and J by 8 bases; unmatched bases: 8. The CDR3 contains 14 residues. The germline V gene encodes CDR1 MNHEY and CDR2 SVGAGI.

This clonotype was detected ten times or more. The chain combines TRBV27 with TRBJ2-4, with TRBD2 as a possible D gene (5 bases). Trimming removed 2 bases at V and 1 base at J, with 6 bases between. Germline-derived CDR1 and CDR2 are MNHEY and SMNVEV (reference sequence). The CDR3 runs to 14 residues. The CDR3 protein is CASSLRGAKNIQYF. The CDR3 DNA sequence: TGTGCCAGCAGTTTACGGGGTGCCAAAAACATTCAGTACTTC.

This clonotype was detected many times. The J gene is TRBJ1-2, the V gene TRBV6-2 or TRBV6-3; the D is unclear. CDR3 size: 13 residues. Germline CDR1 reads MNHEY; CDR2 reads SVGEGT. Trimming stripped 2 bases from V and 1 base from J, with 5 bases between. The CDR3 loop reads CASSYADNYGYTF. In DNA form, the CDR3 reads TGTGCCAGCAGTTACGCGGATAACTATGGCTACACCTTC.

The chain recombines TRBV27 with TRBJ2-7, with D unclear. The germline CDR1 and CDR2 sequences are MNHEY and SMNVEV (reference sequence). The CDR3 has 11 amino acids. Between the trimmed V and J ends, which lost 7 bases and 3 bases, there was a span of 7 bases. The CDR3 DNA sequence: TGTGCCAGCATGGGGATCTACGAGCAGTACTTC. Its protein is CASMGIYEQYF.

The CDR3 coding sequence is TGCAGCGTGTCGGGATACAGGGGGACCGGGGAGCTGTTTTTT. Translated: CSVSGYRGTGELFF. This chain uses TRBV29-1 with TRBJ2-2, with 8 positions matching TRBD1. The germline V gene encodes CDR1 SQVTM and CDR2 ANQGSEA. The CDR3 consists of 14 residues. V dropped 6 bases and J dropped 5; count of bases not matched to a gene: 8.

This clonotype has a handful of counts. V usage is TRBV5-4 and J usage is TRBJ2-7, with D possibly being TRBD2 (6 bases). V was pared by 5 bases and J by 4 bases, with 16 bases between. CDR1 is SGHNT, CDR2 YYREEE, per germline (reference sequence). This CDR3 has 14 amino acids. This chain's CDR3 is CASSTWDSAYEQYF. The CDR3 DNA reads as TGTGCCAGCAGTACCTGGGACTCCGCTTACGAGCAGTACTTC.

This clonotype turned up a few times. The CDR3 spells CASSKLGPPKNIQYF. The CDR3 DNA sequence: TGTGCCAGCAGCAAATTGGGACCCCCCAAAAACATTCAGTACTTC. The chain combines TRBV7-9 with TRBJ2-4; D possibly matches TRBD1 or TRBD2 (5 bases each). V was cut by 5 bases and J by 2 bases, with 13 bases left in between. CDR1 is SEHNR, CDR2 FQNEAQ, per germline (reference sequence). The CDR3 is 15 residues long.

This chain links TRBV6-2 or TRBV6-3 with TRBJ1-5; 7 bases line up with TRBD1. V lost 0 bases and J lost 0; bases outside the gene matches: 11. This CDR3 region has 19 residues. CDR1 and CDR2 from the germline V gene are MNHEY and SVGEGT. DNA for the CDR3: TGTGCCAGCAGTTACTCCCCGGCGGTGACAGGGTATAGCAATCAGCCCCAGCATTTT. The encoded protein is CASSYSPAVTGYSNQPQHF.

This clonotype was counted at least ten times. The V call is TRBV29-1, the J call TRBJ1-1; maybe TRBD1 (5 bases). The CDR3 runs 12 residues. The germline CDR1 and CDR2 sequences are SQVTM and ANQGSEA. V dropped 4 bases and J dropped 7 bases, with 13 bases sitting between them. The CDR3 DNA sequence: TGCAGCGTTGGGGGGGTCGACCATGAAGCTTTCTTT. It codes for CSVGGVDHEAFF.